The sequence of this T cell receptor (beta chain) was determined in a study of Ad26.COV2.S vaccination and SARS-CoV-2 variants. In germline, CDR1 is SGDLS, CDR2 YYNGEE. The J segment lost 4 bases and the V segment lost 4 bases, leaving 11 bases of the junction unmatched. This CDR3 comprises 17 residues. Using immunoSEQ multiplex PCR, the repertoire was profiled, and TCRdb retains in-frame clones only, with some absent. The data hold roughly 180,000 clones, with roughly nine tenths observed a single time. Study-level points and caveats: Vaccine recipients had higher spike-specific TCR breadth than placebo recipients. Measurements of TCR breadth and depth may have given underestimates of the total T cell responses. Once vaccination had occurred, spike-specific CD8+ and CD4+ T cell responses reportedly showed substantial breadth. With respect to non-spike TCR breadth, vaccine and placebo recipients were similar.

About this clone itself: The antigen remains unidentified.

The TCR originated in a human donor who had recovered from COVID-19. Sequenced here: peripheral blood, sampled after recovery from COVID-19. V usage is TRBV9 and J usage is TRBJ2-1; 10 bases align to TRBD2. CDR3 loop: CASSNPKREGRYNEQFF. In DNA form, the CDR3 reads TGTGCCAGCAGCAACCCGAAGCGGGAGGGTAGATACAATGAGCAGTTCTTC. The whole variable domain, remainder taken from reference TRBV9 and TRBJ2-1, is DSGVTQTPKHLITATGQRVTLRCSPRSGDLSVYWYQQSLDQGLQFLIQYYNGEERAKGNILERFSAQQFPDLHSELNLSSLELGDSALYFCASSNPKREGRYNEQFFGPGTRLTVL.